The clone carrying this TCR beta chain has a handful of counts. The CDR3 consists of 15 residues. Trimming removed 4 bases at V and 2 bases at J, with 15 bases between. Germline assignment: CDR1 SGHRS and CDR2 YFSETQ. The assay was carried out at the deep level. Replicate PCRs for unsorted PBMC used roughly 320 ng DNA (around 30,000 T cell genomes). The table came from immunoSEQ multiplex PCR; TCRdb's copy has only in-frame clones and leaves some out. Among around 500,000 clones, around four fifths were seen once, and the ten largest hold 12%. The data belong to a study of shared clonotypes between healthy human individuals.

This TCR came from a woman between 40 and 50 years old in good health. Some clones in this sample may be carry-over from other donors' samples. Sample: PBMCs. The J gene is TRBJ2-5, the V gene TRBV5-1; D is uncertain. Here the CDR3 DNA reads TGCGCCAGCAGCCCCACCTTCCCCGGACAAGAGACCCAGTACTTC. Amino acid sequence: CASSPTFPGQETQYF.